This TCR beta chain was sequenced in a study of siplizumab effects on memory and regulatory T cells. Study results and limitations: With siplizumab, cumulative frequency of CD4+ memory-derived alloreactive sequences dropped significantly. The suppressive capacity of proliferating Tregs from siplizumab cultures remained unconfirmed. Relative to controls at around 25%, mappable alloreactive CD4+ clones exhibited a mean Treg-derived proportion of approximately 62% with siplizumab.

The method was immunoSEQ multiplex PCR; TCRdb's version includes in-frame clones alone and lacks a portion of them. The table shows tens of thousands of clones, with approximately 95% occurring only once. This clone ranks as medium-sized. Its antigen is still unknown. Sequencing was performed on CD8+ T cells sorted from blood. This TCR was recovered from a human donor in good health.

The CDR3 nucleotides read TGCGCCAGCAGCCAAGTGGCCAGGAGGTACGAGCAGTACTTC. Translated, it gives CASSQVARRYEQYF. J is TRBJ2-7 and V is TRBV4-1; possible D gene TRBD2, 5 bases. The germline CDR1 and CDR2 sequences are MGHRA and YSYEKL. V lost 1 base, J lost 4 bases, and 11 bases lay in between. The CDR3 is made up of 14 amino acids.